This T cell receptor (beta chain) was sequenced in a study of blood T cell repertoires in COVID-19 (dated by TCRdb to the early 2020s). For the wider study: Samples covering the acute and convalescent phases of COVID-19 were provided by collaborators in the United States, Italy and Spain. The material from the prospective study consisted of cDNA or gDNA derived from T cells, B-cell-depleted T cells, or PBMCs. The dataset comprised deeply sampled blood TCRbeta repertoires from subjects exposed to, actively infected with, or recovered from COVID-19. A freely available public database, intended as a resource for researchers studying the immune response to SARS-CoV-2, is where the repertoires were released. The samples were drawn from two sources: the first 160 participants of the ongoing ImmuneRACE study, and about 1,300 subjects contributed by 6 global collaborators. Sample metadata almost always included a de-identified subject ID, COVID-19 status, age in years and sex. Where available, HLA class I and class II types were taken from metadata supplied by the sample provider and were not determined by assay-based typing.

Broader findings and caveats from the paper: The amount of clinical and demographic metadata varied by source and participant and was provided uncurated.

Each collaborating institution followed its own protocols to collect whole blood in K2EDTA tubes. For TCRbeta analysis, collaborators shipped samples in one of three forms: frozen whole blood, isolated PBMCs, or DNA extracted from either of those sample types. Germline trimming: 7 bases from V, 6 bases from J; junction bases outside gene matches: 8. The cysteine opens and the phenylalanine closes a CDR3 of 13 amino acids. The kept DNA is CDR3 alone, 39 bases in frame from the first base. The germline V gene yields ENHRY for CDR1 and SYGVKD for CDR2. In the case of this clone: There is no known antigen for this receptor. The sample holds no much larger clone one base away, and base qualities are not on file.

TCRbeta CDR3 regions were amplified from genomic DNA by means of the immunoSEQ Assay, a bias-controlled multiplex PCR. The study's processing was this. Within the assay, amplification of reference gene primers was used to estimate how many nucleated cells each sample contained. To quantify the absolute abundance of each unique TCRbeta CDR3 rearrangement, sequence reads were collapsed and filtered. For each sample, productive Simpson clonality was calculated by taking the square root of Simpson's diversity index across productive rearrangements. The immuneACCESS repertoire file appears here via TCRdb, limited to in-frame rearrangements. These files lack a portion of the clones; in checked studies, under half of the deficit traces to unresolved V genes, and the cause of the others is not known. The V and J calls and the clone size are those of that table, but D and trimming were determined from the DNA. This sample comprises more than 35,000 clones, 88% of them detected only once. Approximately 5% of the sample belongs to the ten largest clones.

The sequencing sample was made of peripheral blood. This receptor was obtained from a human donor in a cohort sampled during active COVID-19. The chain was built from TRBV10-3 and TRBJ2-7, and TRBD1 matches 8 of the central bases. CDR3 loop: CAITGQGGGEQYF. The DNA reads TGTGCCATCACAGGACAGGGAGGTGGCGAGCAGTACTTC.